The entry that follows covers one TCR beta chain sequence. The CDR3 has 15 residues. Germline CDR1 SGHRS, CDR2 YFSETQ. V was clipped by 0 bases and J by 5 bases, with 14 bases between them. The data were taken from a study of blood T cell repertoires in COVID-19. Looking at the study overall: PBMCs, B-cell-depleted T cells, or T cells were the source of the cDNA or gDNA that made up the material.

Profiled with immunoSEQ multiplex PCR; TCRdb holds only in-frame clones, not every one. The sample lists 250,000 to 350,000 clones; around 85% were seen once. V is TRBV5-1 and J is TRBJ1-1; perhaps TRBD1 as D (6 bases). Source material: peripheral blood. This TCR derives from a human donor with COVID-19, enrolled during active disease. The donor label of this sample is uncertain. Here the CDR3 reads CASSLAGQGWTEAFF. Here the CDR3 DNA reads TGCGCCAGCAGCTTGGCCGGGCAGGGGTGGACTGAAGCTTTCTTT.